Listed below are T cell receptor beta chains from one sample, sequenced in a study of blood T cell repertoires in COVID-19. Profiled with immunoSEQ multiplex PCR; TCRdb holds only in-frame clones, not every one. The table records about 180,000 clones, approximately 88% of them present only once. The sample consisted of peripheral blood. The receptors stem from a woman aged 55-75 years with acute or convalescent COVID-19. Both conserved end residues are trimmed from each CDR3. Fields, in order: CDR3 protein, V gene, J gene.

ASSDRGQGNYGYT	TRBV19	TRBJ1-2
ASSQVLGGGEGTGELF	TRBV4-1	TRBJ2-2
ASSKNRGVGYT	TRBV12-3/TRBV12-4	TRBJ1-2
ASKRQGSNYGYT	TRBV19	TRBJ1-2
ASSLVPGQGEQPQH	TRBV5-1	TRBJ1-5
ASSTGATDTQY	TRBV18	TRBJ2-3
ASSFSPSGRNTIY	TRBV28	TRBJ1-3
ASSSPRGAITLAKNIQY	TRBV9	TRBJ2-4
ASSYSGQGWDYGYT	TRBV6-6	TRBJ1-2
ASSQVGTGRPYSNQPQH	TRBV4-3	TRBJ1-5
ASRILAGGQETQY	TRBV28	TRBJ2-5
ASSDIRRDYGYT	TRBV2	TRBJ1-2
ATSSRTGVYGYT	TRBV15	TRBJ1-2
ASSLDGEDTVNTEAF	TRBV7-6	TRBJ1-1
ASSRNRGRTDTQY	TRBV14	TRBJ2-3
ASSQDPGQGGNEQY	TRBV4-1	TRBJ2-7
ASSSRSTGAVSPLH	TRBV27	TRBJ1-6
ASSQPMEETQY	TRBV4-1	TRBJ2-5
ASSLVTQGIYEQY	TRBV7-9	TRBJ2-7
AISDPPEGGTEAF	TRBV10-3	TRBJ1-1
ASSYYLQGASNEKLF	TRBV7-2	TRBJ1-4
ASSLAGQMSGNTIY	TRBV7-6	TRBJ1-3
SSVIAKNTEAF	TRBV29-1	TRBJ1-1
ASSEALSGVASPLH	TRBV2	TRBJ1-6
ASSPPGQGTQETQY	TRBV3-1/TRBV3-2	TRBJ2-5
ASSYAGGLNQPQH	TRBV6-2/TRBV6-3	TRBJ1-5
ASSQTGGDGYT	TRBV3-1/TRBV3-2	TRBJ1-2
ASRPAPEGTNEKLF	TRBV7-6	TRBJ1-4
ASSLGTGTGANVLT	TRBV5-5	TRBJ2-6
AIRSGGGNTEAF	TRBV10-3	TRBJ1-1
ASSAGGGQFNEKLF	TRBV9	TRBJ1-4
SVEVPRGGTSYGYT	TRBV29-1	TRBJ1-2
ASSQCLAGGEETQY	TRBV3-1/TRBV3-2	TRBJ2-5
ASSPGTGALEQY	TRBV27	TRBJ2-7
ASSRLGRTNEKLF	TRBV6-6	TRBJ1-4
ATSDSTGGETQY	TRBV24-1	TRBJ2-5
ASRSGTGVGQPQH	TRBV7-2	TRBJ1-5
ASSPGQGADNEQF	TRBV5-1	TRBJ2-1
ASSPRQGASYEQY	TRBV5-4	TRBJ2-7
ASSSLGTRNEKLF	TRBV5-4	TRBJ1-4
ASSYPGQGRGGYT	TRBV6-5	TRBJ1-2
ASSSAASGGKTDTQY	TRBV28	TRBJ2-3
ASSPGQNQPQH	TRBV7-2	TRBJ1-5
ASSTRWAGWNTEAF	TRBV3-1/TRBV3-2	TRBJ1-1
ASSEEGYLNTEAF	TRBV6-1	TRBJ1-1
ASSYGTGISYEQY	TRBV6-5	TRBJ2-7
ASSKDRPGYNQPQH	TRBV19	TRBJ1-5
ASSTGQGNTFY	TRBV5-6	TRBJ2-7
AIKTDSSYNEQF	TRBV10-3	TRBJ2-1
ASSQPGQGQYEQY	TRBV18	TRBJ2-7